This T cell receptor (beta chain) was sequenced for a study of shared clonotypes between healthy human individuals. The CDR3 sequence is 15 residues long. Germline V gene lookup returns CDR1 SNHLY and CDR2 FYNNEI. V lost 6 bases to trimming and J lost 7 bases; unmatched junction nucleotides: 12. Naivety among CD8 cells was defined by CD45RO negativity and positive CCR7 selection, thereby excluding terminally differentiated effector memory CD45RA+ cells. For each subset, genomic DNA was distributed in equal portions over several immunoSEQ plates. It was around 180 ng DNA, around 33,000 T cell genomes, that sorted-subset replicate PCRs used. Sequencing used immunoSEQ multiplex PCR; TCRdb keeps in-frame clones, though not all of them. The table records hundreds of thousands of clones, about 95% of them present only once.

The TCR originated in a woman between 25 and 40 years old in good health. The sequenced sample was naive CD8+ T cells sorted from blood. This chain connects TRBV2 to TRBJ2-7; 10 nucleotides match TRBD2. CDR3 region: CASSVLAGTPREQYF. As DNA, the CDR3 is TGTGCCAGCAGCGTACTAGCGGGAACCCCGCGTGAGCAGTACTTC.